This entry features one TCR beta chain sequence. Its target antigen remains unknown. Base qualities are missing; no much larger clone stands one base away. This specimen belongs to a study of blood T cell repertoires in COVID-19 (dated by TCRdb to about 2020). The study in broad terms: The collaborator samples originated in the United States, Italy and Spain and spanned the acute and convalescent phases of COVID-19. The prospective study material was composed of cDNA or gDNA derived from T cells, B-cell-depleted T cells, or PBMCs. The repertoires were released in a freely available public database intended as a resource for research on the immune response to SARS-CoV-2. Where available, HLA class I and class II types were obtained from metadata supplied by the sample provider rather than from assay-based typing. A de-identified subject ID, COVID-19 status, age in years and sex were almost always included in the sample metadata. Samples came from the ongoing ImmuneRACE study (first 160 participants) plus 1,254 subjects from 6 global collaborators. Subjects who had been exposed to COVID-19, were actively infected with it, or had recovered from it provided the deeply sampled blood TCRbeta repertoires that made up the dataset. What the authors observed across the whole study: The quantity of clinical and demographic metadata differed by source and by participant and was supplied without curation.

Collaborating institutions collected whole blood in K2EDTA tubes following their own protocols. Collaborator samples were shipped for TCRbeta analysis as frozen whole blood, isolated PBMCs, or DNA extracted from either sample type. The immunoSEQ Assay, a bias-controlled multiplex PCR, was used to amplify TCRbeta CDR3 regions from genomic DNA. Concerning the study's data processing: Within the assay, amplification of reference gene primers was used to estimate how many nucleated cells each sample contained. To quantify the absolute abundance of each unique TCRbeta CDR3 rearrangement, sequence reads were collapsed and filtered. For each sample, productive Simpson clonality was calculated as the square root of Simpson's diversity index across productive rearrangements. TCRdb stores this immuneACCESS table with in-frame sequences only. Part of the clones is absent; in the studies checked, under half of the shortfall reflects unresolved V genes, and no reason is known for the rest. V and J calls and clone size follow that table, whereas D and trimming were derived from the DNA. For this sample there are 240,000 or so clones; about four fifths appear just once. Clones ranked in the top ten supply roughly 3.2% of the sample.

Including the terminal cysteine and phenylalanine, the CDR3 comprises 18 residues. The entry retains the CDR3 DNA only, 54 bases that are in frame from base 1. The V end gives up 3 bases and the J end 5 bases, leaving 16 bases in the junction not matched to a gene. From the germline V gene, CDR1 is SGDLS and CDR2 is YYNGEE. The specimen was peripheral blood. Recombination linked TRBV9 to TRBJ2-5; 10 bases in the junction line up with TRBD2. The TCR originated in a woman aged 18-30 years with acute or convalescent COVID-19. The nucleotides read TGTGCCAGCAGCGCCGGACTAGCGGATCAAAGGGAGTTGGAGACCCAGTACTTC. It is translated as CASSAGLADQRELETQYF.